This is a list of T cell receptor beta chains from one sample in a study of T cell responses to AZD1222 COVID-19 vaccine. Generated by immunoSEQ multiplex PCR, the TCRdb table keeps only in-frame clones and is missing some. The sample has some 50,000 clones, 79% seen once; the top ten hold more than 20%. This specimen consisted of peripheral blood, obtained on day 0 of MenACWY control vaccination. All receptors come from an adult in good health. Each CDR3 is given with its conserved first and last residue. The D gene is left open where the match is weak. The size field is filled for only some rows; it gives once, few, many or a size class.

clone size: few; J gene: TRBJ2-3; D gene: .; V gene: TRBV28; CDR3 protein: CASSLFTGATITDTQYF; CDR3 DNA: TGTGCCAGCAGTTTGTTTACCGGGGCTACCATCACAGATACGCAGTATTTT
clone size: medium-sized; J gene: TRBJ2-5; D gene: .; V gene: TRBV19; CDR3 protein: CASRSPKGETQYF; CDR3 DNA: TGTGCCAGTAGGTCCCCAAAGGGGGAGACCCAGTACTTC
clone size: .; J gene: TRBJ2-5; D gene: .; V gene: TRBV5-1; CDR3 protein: CASSLDREQTQYF; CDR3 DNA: TGCGCCAGCAGCTTGGACAGGGAACAGACCCAGTACTTC
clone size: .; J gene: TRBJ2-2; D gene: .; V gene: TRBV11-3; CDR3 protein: CASSLGTVANTGELFF; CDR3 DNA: TGTGCCAGCAGCTTAGGGACAGTCGCGAACACCGGGGAGCTGTTTTTT
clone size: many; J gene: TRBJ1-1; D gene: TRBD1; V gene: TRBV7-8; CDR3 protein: CASSLAGRGRENTEAFF; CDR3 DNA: TGTGCCAGCAGCTTAGCGGGAAGGGGGCGGGAGAACACTGAAGCTTTCTTT
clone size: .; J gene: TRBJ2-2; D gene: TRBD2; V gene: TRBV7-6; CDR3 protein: CASSKTSGGATGELFF; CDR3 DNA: TGTGCCAGCAGCAAAACTAGCGGGGGGGCCACCGGGGAGCTGTTTTTT
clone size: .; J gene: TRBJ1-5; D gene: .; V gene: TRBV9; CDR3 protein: CASSVGTTTNQPQHF; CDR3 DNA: TGTGCCAGCAGCGTCGGGACAACAACCAATCAGCCCCAGCATTTT
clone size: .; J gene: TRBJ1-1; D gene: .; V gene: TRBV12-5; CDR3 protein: CATGWNTEAFF; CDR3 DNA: TGTGCTACCGGGTGGAACACTGAAGCTTTCTTT
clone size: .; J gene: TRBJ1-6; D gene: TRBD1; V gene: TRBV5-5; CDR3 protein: CASSGGTGANSPLHF; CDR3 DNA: TGTGCCAGCAGCGGGGGGACAGGTGCCAATTCACCCCTCCACTTT
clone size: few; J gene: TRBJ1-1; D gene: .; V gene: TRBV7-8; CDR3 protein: CASSWGDSVGEAFF; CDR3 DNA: TGTGCCAGCAGCTGGGGGGATTCGGTCGGGGAAGCTTTCTTT
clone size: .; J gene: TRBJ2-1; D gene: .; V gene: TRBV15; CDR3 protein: CATSSEWGSHNEQFF; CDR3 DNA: TGTGCCACCAGCAGTGAGTGGGGCAGCCACAATGAGCAGTTCTTC
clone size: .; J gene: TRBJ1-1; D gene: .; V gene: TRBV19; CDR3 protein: CASSPSRILTEAFF; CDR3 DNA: TGTGCCAGTAGCCCATCGCGGATCCTCACTGAAGCTTTCTTT
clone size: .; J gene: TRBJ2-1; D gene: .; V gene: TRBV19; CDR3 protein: CASSINSGATYNEQFF; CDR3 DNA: TGTGCCAGTAGTATAAATAGTGGGGCTACCTACAATGAGCAGTTCTTC
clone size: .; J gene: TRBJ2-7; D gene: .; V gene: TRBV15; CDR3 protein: CATSRVGGPTYEQYF; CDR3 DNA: TGTGCCACCAGCAGAGTCGGCGGCCCTACCTACGAGCAGTACTTC
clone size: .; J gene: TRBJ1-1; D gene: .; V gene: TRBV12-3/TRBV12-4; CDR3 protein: CASSYGQKKEAFF; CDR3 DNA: TGTGCCAGCAGCTACGGACAGAAAAAAGAAGCTTTCTTT
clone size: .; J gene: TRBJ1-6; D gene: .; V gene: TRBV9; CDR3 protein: CASSLGGYSPLHF; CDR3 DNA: TGTGCCAGCAGCCTGGGGGGCTATTCACCCCTCCACTTT
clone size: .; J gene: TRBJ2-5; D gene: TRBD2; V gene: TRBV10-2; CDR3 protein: CASGKTSIQETQYF; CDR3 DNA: TGCGCCAGCGGTAAGACTAGCATTCAAGAGACCCAGTACTTC
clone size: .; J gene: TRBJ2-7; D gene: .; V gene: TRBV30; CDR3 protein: CAWSRNEQYF; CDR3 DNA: TGTGCCTGGAGTCGGAATGAGCAGTACTTC
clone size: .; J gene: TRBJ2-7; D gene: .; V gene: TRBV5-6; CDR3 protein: CASSWEREQYF; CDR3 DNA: TGTGCCAGCAGCTGGGAGCGCGAGCAGTACTTC
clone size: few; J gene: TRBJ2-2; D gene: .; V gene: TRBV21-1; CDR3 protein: CASSNFSGPHTGELFF; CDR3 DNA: TGTGCCAGCAGCAATTTTAGCGGACCTCACACCGGGGAGCTGTTTTTT